One and the same sample provided the 24 T cell receptor beta chains below, sequenced in a study of cytomegalovirus exposure and HLA in healthy donors. The PCR made use of 60 Vbeta and 13 Jbeta primers. Here immunoSEQ multiplex PCR was the method, and the copy in TCRdb shows in-frame clones only, minus some. The sample holds around 140,000 clones, 75% to 85% seen once. The sequencing sample was made of PBMCs. The receptors here all came from a woman aged 40 to 50 in good health and CMV-seropositive.

A single count supports this clone. V gene TRBV30 combines with J gene TRBJ2-7; weak D call: TRBD2 (6 bases). V was trimmed by 5 bases and J by 4 bases, leaving 21 bases between them. The CDR3 spans 15 residues. The germline V gene encodes CDR1 GTSNPN and CDR2 SVGIG (reference sequence). For the CDR3, the DNA is TGTGCCTGGCCAGAGTCGGGACTGATTACATACGAGCAGTACTTC. This translates into CAWPESGLITYEQYF.

V gene TRBV5-4 combines with J gene TRBJ1-3; D remains unclear. Germline V gives CDR1 SGHNT, CDR2 YYREEE (reference sequence). This CDR3 has 15 residues. V lost 3 bases and J lost 0, with 10 bases in between. The CDR3 sequence: CASSSTESSGNTIYF. The CDR3 bases are TGTGCCAGCAGCTCCACCGAGAGCTCTGGAAACACCATATATTTT.

The V gene is TRBV7-6, the J gene TRBJ1-1, with D possibly TRBD1 on 5 matching bases. The CDR3 runs to 16 residues. The V gene lost 0 bases and the J gene lost 0 bases, with 11 bases spanning the gap. CDR1 is SGHVS and CDR2 is FNYEAQ in the germline V gene. CDR3 sequence reads: CASSLALGQVNTEAFF. As DNA, the CDR3 is TGTGCCAGCAGCTTAGCCTTGGGGCAGGTGAACACTGAAGCTTTCTTT.

The gene calls are TRBV2 and TRBJ2-5; 11 nucleotides match TRBD2. The CDR3 length is 15 residues. CDR1 and CDR2 (germline): SNHLY, FYNNEI. V trimming: 11 bases; J trimming: 5 bases; junction bases outside the gene matches: 13. The CDR3 spells CAGTSGSFVFETQYF. Written as DNA, the CDR3 is TGTGCCGGTACTAGCGGGAGTTTTGTTTTCGAGACCCAGTACTTC.

This chain joins TRBV28 and TRBJ1-1; 7 bases fit TRBD1. This CDR3 comprises 15 residues. Germline V gives CDR1 MDHEN, CDR2 SYDVKM. Trimming took 5 bases from V and 5 from J; bases not matched to a gene: 11. In DNA, the CDR3 is TGTGCCAGCAGTCTGATCGCGACAGGGACGACTGAAGCTTTCTTT. Residues: CASSLIATGTTEAFF.

In this sample, this clone turned up once. This sequence joins TRBV5-4 and TRBJ2-2, with 7 bases fitting TRBD2. This CDR3 spans 15 amino acids. V lost 4 bases, J lost 2 bases, and 5 bases stayed unmatched. Germline CDR1 SGHNT, CDR2 YYREEE (reference sequence). For the CDR3, the DNA is TGTGCCAGCAGCCTTGCTAGCGGAAACACCGGGGAGCTGTTTTTT. This encodes CASSLASGNTGELFF.

The chain carries TRBV7-2 and TRBJ1-5; 7 bases align to TRBD1. Germline lookup yields CDR1 SGHTA and CDR2 FQGNSA. V trimming: 1 base; J trimming: 4 bases; junction bases outside the gene matches: 1. CDR3 length equals 14 residues. DNA of the CDR3: TGTGCCAGCAGCTTAGGACAGGGAAATCAGCCCCAGCATTTT. Translating gives CASSLGQGNQPQHF.

The chain recombines TRBV19 with TRBJ2-5, with 11 bases fitting TRBD2. With V trimmed by 7 bases and J by 1 base, 5 bases remained unmatched. This CDR3 is 15 amino acids long. In germline, CDR1 is LNHDA, CDR2 SQIVND (reference sequence). CDR3 nucleotides: TGTGCCAGTACGTCCGGGACTAGCGGCCAAGAGACCCAGTACTTC. Translated: CASTSGTSGQETQYF.

The rearrangement uses TRBV7-9 and TRBJ2-7, with D possibly TRBD1 on 6 matching bases. CDR1 and CDR2 (germline): SEHNR, FQNEAQ (reference sequence). This CDR3 has 15 residues. V shed 1 base and J shed 3 bases, with 13 bases lying between them. The CDR3 region is CASSLVQGTVYEQYF. The CDR3 DNA follows: TGTGCCAGCAGCTTAGTCCAGGGGACGGTCTACGAGCAGTACTTC. Supplemented by reference TRBV7-9 and TRBJ2-7, the full variable domain reads DTGVSQNPRHKITKRGQNVTFRCDPISEHNRLYWYRQTLGQGPEFLTYFQNEAQLEKSRLLSDRFSAERPKGSFSTLEIQRTEQGDSAMYLCASSLVQGTVYEQYFGPGTRLTVT.

The rearrangement uses TRBV27 and TRBJ1-4, with no clear D. The V end lost 2 bases, the J end lost 7 bases, and 14 bases lay between the germline ends. Germline CDR1 MNHEY, CDR2 SMNVEV (reference sequence). This CDR3 has 15 residues. CDR3 region: CASSLSEGIREKLFF. CDR3 in DNA: TGTGCCAGCAGTTTAAGTGAGGGAATACGTGAAAAACTGTTTTTT. Full variable domain (missing parts from reference TRBV27 and TRBJ1-4): EAQVTQNPRYLITVTGKKLTVTCSQNMNHEYMSWYRQDPGLGLRQIYYSMNVEVTDKGDVPEGYKVSRKEKRNFPLILESPSPNQTSLYFCASSLSEGIREKLFFGSGTQLSVL.

The chain's CDR3 is CASSFDRVGNTIYF. The CDR3 coding sequence is TGTGCCAGCAGTTTCGACAGGGTTGGAAACACCATATATTTT. This chain connects TRBV2 to TRBJ1-3, with 7 bases that match TRBD1. The CDR3 has 14 amino acids. The germline V gene has CDR1 SNHLY and CDR2 FYNNEI. With 5 bases clipped from V and 3 bases from J, the junction kept 4 bases outside the gene matches.

The gene calls are TRBV27 and TRBJ2-5; TRBD1 agrees at 7 bases. The junction had 6 bases not matched to a gene; V was cut back by 6 bases and J by 5 bases. The CDR3 spans 13 residues. Germline assignment: CDR1 MNHEY and CDR2 SMNVEV (reference sequence). CDR3 region: CASRATGSETQYF. CDR3 nucleotides: TGTGCCAGCAGGGCGACAGGGTCGGAGACCCAGTACTTC.

The chain links TRBV5-1 to TRBJ2-2; 8 bases are a match to TRBD1. The CDR3 runs to 15 residues. Germline CDR1 SGHRS, CDR2 YFSETQ. J gave up 1 base and V 2 bases, and 1 base lay outside the gene matches. The CDR3 here is CASSLQGVNTGELFF. DNA of the CDR3: TGCGCCAGCAGCTTACAGGGGGTGAACACCGGGGAGCTGTTTTTT.

The chain recombines TRBV28 with TRBJ2-7; D gene ambiguous. Trimming took off 5 bases at V and 1 base at J, with 6 bases between the two ends. CDR3 length: 12 residues. Per the germline V gene, CDR1 is MDHEN and CDR2 is SYDVKM. The CDR3 DNA reads TGTGCCAGCAGTCCGCAGTCCTACGAGCAGTACTTC. Protein sequence: CASSPQSYEQYF.

The sample holds one count of this clone. The chain joins TRBV5-1 to TRBJ2-1, with 7 bases identical to TRBD1. This CDR3 spans 13 amino acids. The V segment lost 4 bases and the J segment 8 bases; nucleotides outside the gene matches: 6. The germline gives CDR1 SGHRS, CDR2 YFSETQ. CDR3 sequence: CASSTVGGYEQFF. The CDR3 coding sequence is TGCGCCAGCAGCACCGTAGGGGGCTATGAGCAGTTCTTC.

Regarding this clone: A read error may account for a junction end that differs from germline. The V call is TRBV4-1, the J call TRBJ2-5, with TRBD2 identical over 7 bases. Germline loops: CDR1 MGHRA, CDR2 YSYEKL. CDR3 length equals 15 residues. Here the CDR3 DNA reads TGCGCCAGCAGCCCCCTGGCGGGGGTTCAAGGGACCCAGTACTTC. Translated, it gives CASSPLAGVQGTQYF.

J is TRBJ2-1 and V is TRBV2; a weak D match, TRBD2 (5 bases). This CDR3 has 12 residues. Per the germline V gene, CDR1 is SNHLY and CDR2 is FYNNEI. Trimming left V 4 bases short and J 7 bases short, with 8 bases between. CDR3 sequence: CASSAVANEQFF. The CDR3 region has the DNA TGTGCCAGCAGTGCCGTAGCGAATGAGCAGTTCTTC.

In regard to this clone: An end of the junction does not agree with germline; a read error may underlie this. The chain recombines TRBV10-2 with TRBJ2-7; 9 positions agree with TRBD1. From germline, CDR1 is WSHSY and CDR2 SAAADI. This CDR3 is 11 amino acids long. Written as DNA, the CDR3 is TGCGCCAGCACTGACCGGGACAGGGTACACTTC. Translated, it gives CASTDRDRVHF.

The CDR3 DNA follows: TGTGCCAGCTCGACTAACTCAGGGGGCAGGTCCTACGAGCAGTACTTC. This sequence encodes CASSTNSGGRSYEQYF. The chain recombines TRBV18 with TRBJ2-7; 8 positions match TRBD1. The V segment lost 6 bases and the J segment 1 base; nucleotides outside the gene matches: 11. Per the germline V gene, CDR1 is KGHSH and CDR2 is LQKENI. The CDR3 loop spans 16 amino acids.

The rearrangement links TRBV6-5 to TRBJ2-7; 7 nucleotides match TRBD1. The V segment lost 6 bases and the J segment 2 bases; nucleotides outside the gene matches: 7. Per the germline V gene, CDR1 is MNHEY and CDR2 is SVGAGI. The CDR3 runs 14 residues. The CDR3 DNA sequence: TGTGCCAGCAGACCTAGACAGGGTCCCTACGAGCAGTACTTC. It specifies CASRPRQGPYEQYF.

The chain couples TRBV19 to TRBJ2-7; D is undetermined. CDR1 is LNHDA, CDR2 SQIVND, per germline (reference sequence). Trimming left V 9 bases short and J 4 bases short, with 16 bases between. The length of the CDR3 is 13 residues. CDR3: CASGDYDGYEQYF. The CDR3 DNA reads as TGTGCCAGCGGAGATTACGACGGTTACGAGCAGTACTTC.

This rearrangement joins TRBV6-1 to TRBJ2-7; 7 nucleotides agree with TRBD1. The CDR3 runs to 12 residues. CDR1 MNHNS and CDR2 SASEGT come from the germline V gene. The CDR3 here is CVSGTAIHEQYF. CDR3 DNA sequence: TGTGTTTCCGGGACAGCCATCCACGAGCAGTACTTC.

The chain joins TRBV4-1 to TRBJ1-5; no definite D call. The germline V gene encodes CDR1 MGHRA and CDR2 YSYEKL. The CDR3 has 15 residues. V was pared by 0 bases and J by 4 bases, with 10 bases between. The CDR3 DNA reads TGCGCCAGCAGCCAAGATTGGTCGGGTAATCAGCCCCAGCATTTT. It translates to CASSQDWSGNQPQHF.

The V call is TRBV5-1, the J call TRBJ2-5; possible D gene TRBD2, 6 bases. The CDR3 contains 14 residues. The germline V and J ends were trimmed by 4 bases and 7 bases, with 17 bases remaining between them. CDR1 SGHRS and CDR2 YFSETQ come from the germline V gene. The DNA for the CDR3 is TGCGCCAGCAGCACCCACGAGCCCGGGGGGACCCAGTACTTC. Encoded protein: CASSTHEPGGTQYF. Based on the CDR3 plus reference TRBV5-1 and TRBJ2-5, the full variable domain is KAGVTQTPRYLIKTRGQQVTLSCSPISGHRSVSWYQQTPGQGLQFLFEYFSETQRNKGNFPGRFSGRQFSNSRSEMNVSTLELGDSALYLCASSTHEPGGTQYFGPGTRLLVL.